The source of this T cell receptor (beta chain) is a study of response to subunit inactivated influenza vaccine. TCRdb used MiXCR to reprocess the RT-PCR reads, holding one entry per CDR3 protein. The repertoire holds about 570,000 distinct CDR3 sequences, about an eighth seen once, with roughly 10% in the top ten. This CDR3 is built from 14 residues. J gave up 3 bases and V 5 bases, and 8 bases lay outside the gene matches. From germline, CDR1 is SGHRS and CDR2 YFSETQ. This clonotype was counted at least ten times. The sample was PBMCs from blood, taken on the day of vaccination. The clonotype originates from a man aged 45-60 years who received an inactivated influenza vaccine. This rearrangement joins TRBV5-1 to TRBJ2-7, with 7 bases matching TRBD1. CDR3 residues: CASSLGGQFYEQYF. CDR3 coding DNA: TGCGCCAGCAGTTTAGGGGGCCAGTTCTACGAGCAGTACTTC.